The table lists the clone carrying this T cell receptor beta chain with many counts. The antigen is undetermined. This sample was included in a study of T cells in Graves' hyperthyroidism and ophthalmopathy. The TCR beta CDR3 regions underwent amplification using RNA transcripts as the source. HTBI primers were the set used in a first-round RT-PCR of the TCR CDR3. TCRdb redid the calling of the multiplex PCR reads with MiXCR, one entry per CDR3 protein. The profile shows approximately 260,000 distinct CDR3 sequences, over 12% of them singletons. V gave up 4 bases and J gave up 5 bases; unmatched junction bases: 16. Germline CDR1 reads MDHEN; CDR2 reads SYDVKM. This CDR3 is 19 amino acids long. Whole-study findings and limits: Ophthalmopathy was told apart from stable hyperthyroidism by a 13 V-J model. Within blood appeared most thyroid clonotypes that had expanded above 0.001. Ophthalmopathy onset followed model prediction by a median roughly 6 months.

This rearrangement joins TRBV28 to TRBJ2-3; TRBD2 aligns across 12 bases. Sequenced material: blood. The source is a woman between 50 and 59 years old with Graves' hyperthyroidism that later progressed to Graves' ophthalmopathy. CDR3 bases: TGTGCCAGCAGTTCAAGGGGATCGCGGCTAGCGGGAGGGATAGATACGCAGTATTTT. It is translated as CASSSRGSRLAGGIDTQYF. Based on the CDR3 plus reference TRBV28 and TRBJ2-3, the full variable domain is DVKVTQSSRYLVKRTGEKVFLECVQDMDHENMFWYRQDPGLGLRLIYFSYDVKMKEKGDIPEGYSVSREKKERFSLILESASTNQTSMYLCASSSRGSRLAGGIDTQYFGPGTRLTVL.